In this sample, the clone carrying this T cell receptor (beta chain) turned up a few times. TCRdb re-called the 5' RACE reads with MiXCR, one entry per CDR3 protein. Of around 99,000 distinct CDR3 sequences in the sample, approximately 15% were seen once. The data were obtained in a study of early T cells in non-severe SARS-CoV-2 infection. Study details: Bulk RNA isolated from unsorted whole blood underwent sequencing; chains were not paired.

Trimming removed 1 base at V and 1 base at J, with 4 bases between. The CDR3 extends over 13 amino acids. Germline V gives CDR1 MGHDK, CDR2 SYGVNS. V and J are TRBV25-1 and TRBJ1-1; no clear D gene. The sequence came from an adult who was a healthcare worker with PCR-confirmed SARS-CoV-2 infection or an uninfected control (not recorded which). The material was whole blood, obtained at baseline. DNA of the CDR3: TGTGCCAGCAGTGAATCGGGGAACACTGAAGCTTTCTTT. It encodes CASSESGNTEAFF.